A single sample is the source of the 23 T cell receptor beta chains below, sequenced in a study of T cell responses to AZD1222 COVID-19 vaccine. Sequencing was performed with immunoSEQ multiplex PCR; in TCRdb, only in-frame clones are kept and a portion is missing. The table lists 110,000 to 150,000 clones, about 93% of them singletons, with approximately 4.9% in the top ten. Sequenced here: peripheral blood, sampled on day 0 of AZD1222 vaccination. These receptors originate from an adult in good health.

The CDR3 is CASSSTGLAGGGPYNEQFF. CDR3 coding DNA: TGTGCCAGCAGTAGTACGGGACTAGCGGGAGGAGGGCCCTACAATGAGCAGTTCTTC. This chain joins TRBV7-8 and TRBJ2-1; 15 positions match TRBD2. CDR1 is SGHVS, CDR2 FQNEAQ, per germline. The junction had 11 bases not matched to a gene; V was cut back by 6 bases and J by 2 bases. CDR3 length: 19 residues.

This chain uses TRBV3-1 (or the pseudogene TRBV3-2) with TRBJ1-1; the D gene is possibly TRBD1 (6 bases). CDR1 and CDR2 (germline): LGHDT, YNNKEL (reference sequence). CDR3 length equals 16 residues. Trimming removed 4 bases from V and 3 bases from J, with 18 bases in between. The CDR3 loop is CASSPRQAGADTEAFF. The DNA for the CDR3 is TGTGCCAGCAGCCCCCGACAGGCGGGGGCAGACACTGAAGCTTTCTTT.

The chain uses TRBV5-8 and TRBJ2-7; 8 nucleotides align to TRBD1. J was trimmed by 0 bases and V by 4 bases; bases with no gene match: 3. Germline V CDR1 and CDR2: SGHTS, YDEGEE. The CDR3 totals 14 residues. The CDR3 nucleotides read TGTGCCAGCAGCCGGGGACAGGTCTCCTACGAGCAGTACTTC. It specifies CASSRGQVSYEQYF.

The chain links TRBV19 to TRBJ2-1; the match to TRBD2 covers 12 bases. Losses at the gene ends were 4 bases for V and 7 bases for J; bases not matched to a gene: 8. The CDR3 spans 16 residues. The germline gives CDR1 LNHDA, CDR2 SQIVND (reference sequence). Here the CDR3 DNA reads TGTGCCAGTAGTAGGTCAACTAGCGGGAGGTCAAATGAGCAGTTCTTC. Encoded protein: CASSRSTSGRSNEQFF.

Here the CDR3 reads CASSQDPPSGANVLTF. The DNA of the CDR3 is TGCGCCAGCAGCCAAGATCCCCCCTCTGGGGCCAACGTCCTGACTTTC. This chain uses TRBV4-1 with TRBJ2-6; the D is unclear. From germline, CDR1 is MGHRA and CDR2 YSYEKL. Trimming cost V 0 bases and J 0 bases, with 6 bases left between them. This CDR3 spans 16 amino acids.

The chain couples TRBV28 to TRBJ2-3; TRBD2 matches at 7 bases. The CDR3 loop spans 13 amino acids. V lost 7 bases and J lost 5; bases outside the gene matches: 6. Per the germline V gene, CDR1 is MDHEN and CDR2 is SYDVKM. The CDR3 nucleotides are TGTGCCAGCACCCGGACTAGAATAGATACGCAGTATTTT. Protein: CASTRTRIDTQYF.

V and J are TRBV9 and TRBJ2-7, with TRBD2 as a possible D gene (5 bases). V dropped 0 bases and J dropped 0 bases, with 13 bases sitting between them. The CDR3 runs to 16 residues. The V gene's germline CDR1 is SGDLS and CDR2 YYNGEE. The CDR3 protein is CASSVAGSSHSYEQYF. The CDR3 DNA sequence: TGTGCCAGCAGCGTAGCGGGGTCCTCCCACTCCTACGAGCAGTACTTC.

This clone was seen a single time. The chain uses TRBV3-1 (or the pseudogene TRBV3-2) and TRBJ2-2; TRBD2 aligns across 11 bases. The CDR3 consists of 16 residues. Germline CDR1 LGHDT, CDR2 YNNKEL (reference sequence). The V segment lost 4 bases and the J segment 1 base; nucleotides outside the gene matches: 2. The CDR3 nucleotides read TGTGCCAGCAGCCCGGGACTAGCGGAGAACACCGGGGAGCTGTTTTTT. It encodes CASSPGLAENTGELFF.

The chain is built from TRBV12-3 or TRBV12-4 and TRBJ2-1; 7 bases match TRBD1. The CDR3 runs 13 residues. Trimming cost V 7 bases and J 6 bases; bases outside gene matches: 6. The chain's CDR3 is CASTWNRGNEQFF. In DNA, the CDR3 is TGTGCCAGCACTTGGAACAGGGGCAATGAGCAGTTCTTC.

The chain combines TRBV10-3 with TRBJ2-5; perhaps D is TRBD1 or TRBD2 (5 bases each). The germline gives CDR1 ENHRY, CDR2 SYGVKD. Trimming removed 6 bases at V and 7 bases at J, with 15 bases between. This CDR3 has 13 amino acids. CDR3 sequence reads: CAISERGDGTQYF. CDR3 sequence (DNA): TGTGCCATCAGCGAGCGAGGGGACGGGACCCAGTACTTC.

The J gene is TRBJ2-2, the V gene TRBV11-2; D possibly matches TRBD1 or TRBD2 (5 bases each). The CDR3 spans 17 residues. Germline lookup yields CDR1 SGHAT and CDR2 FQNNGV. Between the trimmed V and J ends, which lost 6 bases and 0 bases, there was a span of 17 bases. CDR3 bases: TGTGCCAGCAGTGGGGGAACGTGGACCCCGAACACCGGGGAGCTGTTTTTT. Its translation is CASSGGTWTPNTGELFF.

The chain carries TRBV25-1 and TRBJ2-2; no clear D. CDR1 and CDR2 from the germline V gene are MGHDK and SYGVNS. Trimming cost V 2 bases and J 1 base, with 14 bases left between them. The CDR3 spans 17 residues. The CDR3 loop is CASSERATTQNTGELFF. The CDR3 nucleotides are TGTGCCAGCAGTGAAAGGGCCACCACACAGAACACCGGGGAGCTGTTTTTT. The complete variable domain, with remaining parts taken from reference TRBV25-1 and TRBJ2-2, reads EADIYQTPRYLVIGTGKKITLECSQTMGHDKMYWYQQDPGMELHLIHYSYGVNSTEKGDLSSESTVSRIRTEHFPLTLESARPSHTSQYLCASSERATTQNTGELFFGEGSRLTVL.

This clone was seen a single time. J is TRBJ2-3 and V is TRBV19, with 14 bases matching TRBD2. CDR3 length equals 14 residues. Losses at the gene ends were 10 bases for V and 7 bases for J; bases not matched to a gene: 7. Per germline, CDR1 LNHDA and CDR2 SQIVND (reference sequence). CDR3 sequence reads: CATRTSGRRNTQYF. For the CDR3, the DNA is TGTGCCACACGGACTAGCGGGAGGCGGAATACGCAGTATTTT.

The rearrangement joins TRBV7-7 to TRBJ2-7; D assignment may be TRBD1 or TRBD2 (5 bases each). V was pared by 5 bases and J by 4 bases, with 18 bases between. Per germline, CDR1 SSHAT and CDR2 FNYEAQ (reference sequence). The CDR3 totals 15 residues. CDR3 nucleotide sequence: TGTGCCAGCAGCCAAGCGGTGGGGCTCCAATACGAGCAGTACTTC. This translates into CASSQAVGLQYEQYF.

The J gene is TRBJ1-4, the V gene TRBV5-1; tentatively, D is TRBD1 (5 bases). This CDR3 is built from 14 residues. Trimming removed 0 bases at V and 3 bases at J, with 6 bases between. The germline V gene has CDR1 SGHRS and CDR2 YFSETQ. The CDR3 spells CASSLGQSNEKLFF. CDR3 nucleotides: TGCGCCAGCAGCTTGGGACAGTCTAATGAAAAACTGTTTTTT. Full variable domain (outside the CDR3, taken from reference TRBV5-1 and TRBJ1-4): KAGVTQTPRYLIKTRGQQVTLSCSPISGHRSVSWYQQTPGQGLQFLFEYFSETQRNKGNFPGRFSGRQFSNSRSEMNVSTLELGDSALYLCASSLGQSNEKLFFGSGTQLSVL.

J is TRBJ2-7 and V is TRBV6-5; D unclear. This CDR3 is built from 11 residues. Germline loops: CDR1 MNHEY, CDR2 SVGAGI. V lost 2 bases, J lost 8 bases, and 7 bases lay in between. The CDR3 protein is CASSYLGKQYF. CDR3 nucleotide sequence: TGTGCCAGCAGTTACCTAGGGAAGCAGTACTTC.

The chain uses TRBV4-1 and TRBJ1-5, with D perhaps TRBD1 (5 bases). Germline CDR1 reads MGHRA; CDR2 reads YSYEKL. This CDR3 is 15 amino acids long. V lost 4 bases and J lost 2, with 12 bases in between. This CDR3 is CASSLYVGGNQPQHF. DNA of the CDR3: TGCGCCAGCAGCCTCTACGTAGGGGGCAATCAGCCCCAGCATTTT.

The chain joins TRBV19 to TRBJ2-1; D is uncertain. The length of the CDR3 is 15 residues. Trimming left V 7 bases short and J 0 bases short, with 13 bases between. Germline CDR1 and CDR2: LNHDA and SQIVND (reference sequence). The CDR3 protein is CASKTSVSSYNEQFF. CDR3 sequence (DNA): TGTGCCAGTAAGACTTCGGTGAGCTCCTACAATGAGCAGTTCTTC. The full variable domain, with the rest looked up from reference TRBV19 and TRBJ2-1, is DGGITQSPKYLFRKEGQNVTLSCEQNLNHDAMYWYRQDPGQGLRLIYYSQIVNDFQKGDIAEGYSVSREKKESFPLTVTSAQKNPTAFYLCASKTSVSSYNEQFFGPGTRLTVL.

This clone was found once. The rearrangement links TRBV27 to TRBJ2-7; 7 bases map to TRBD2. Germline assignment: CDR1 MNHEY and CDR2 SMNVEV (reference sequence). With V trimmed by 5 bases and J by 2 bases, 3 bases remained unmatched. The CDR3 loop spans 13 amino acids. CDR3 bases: TGTGCCAGCAGTGGGAGGGAGGCCTACGAGCAGTACTTC. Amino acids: CASSGREAYEQYF.

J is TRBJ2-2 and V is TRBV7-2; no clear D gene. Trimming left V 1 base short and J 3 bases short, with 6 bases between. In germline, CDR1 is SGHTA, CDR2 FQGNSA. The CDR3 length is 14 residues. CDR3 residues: CASSLVADTGELFF. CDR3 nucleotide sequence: TGTGCCAGCAGCTTAGTTGCTGACACCGGGGAGCTGTTTTTT.

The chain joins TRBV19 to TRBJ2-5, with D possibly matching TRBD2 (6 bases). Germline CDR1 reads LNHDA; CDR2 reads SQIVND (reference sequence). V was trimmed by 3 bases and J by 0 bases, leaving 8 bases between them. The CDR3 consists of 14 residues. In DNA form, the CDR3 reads TGTGCCAGTAGTATTAGCGGAAACCAAGAGACCCAGTACTTC. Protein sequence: CASSISGNQETQYF. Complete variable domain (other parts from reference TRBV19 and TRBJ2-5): DGGITQSPKYLFRKEGQNVTLSCEQNLNHDAMYWYRQDPGQGLRLIYYSQIVNDFQKGDIAEGYSVSREKKESFPLTVTSAQKNPTAFYLCASSISGNQETQYFGPGTRLLVL.

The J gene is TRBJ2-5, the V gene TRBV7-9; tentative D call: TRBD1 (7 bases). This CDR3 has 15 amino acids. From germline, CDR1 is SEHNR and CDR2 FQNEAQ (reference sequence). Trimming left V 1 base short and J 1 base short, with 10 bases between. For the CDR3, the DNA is TGTGCCAGCAGCTTAGGGAGGGACAGCCAAGAGACCCAGTACTTC. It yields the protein CASSLGRDSQETQYF.

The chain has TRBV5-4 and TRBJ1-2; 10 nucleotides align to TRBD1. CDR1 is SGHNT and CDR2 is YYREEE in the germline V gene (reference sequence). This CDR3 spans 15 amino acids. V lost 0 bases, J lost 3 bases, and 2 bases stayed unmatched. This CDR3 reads CASSLVGTGDYGYTF. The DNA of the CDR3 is TGTGCCAGCAGCTTGGTAGGGACAGGGGACTATGGCTACACCTTC. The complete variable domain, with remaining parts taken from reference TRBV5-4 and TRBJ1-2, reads ETGVTQSPTHLIKTRGQQVTLRCSSQSGHNTVSWYQQALGQGPQFIFQYYREEENGRGNFPPRFSGLQFPNYSSELNVNALELDDSALYLCASSLVGTGDYGYTFGSGTRLTVV.